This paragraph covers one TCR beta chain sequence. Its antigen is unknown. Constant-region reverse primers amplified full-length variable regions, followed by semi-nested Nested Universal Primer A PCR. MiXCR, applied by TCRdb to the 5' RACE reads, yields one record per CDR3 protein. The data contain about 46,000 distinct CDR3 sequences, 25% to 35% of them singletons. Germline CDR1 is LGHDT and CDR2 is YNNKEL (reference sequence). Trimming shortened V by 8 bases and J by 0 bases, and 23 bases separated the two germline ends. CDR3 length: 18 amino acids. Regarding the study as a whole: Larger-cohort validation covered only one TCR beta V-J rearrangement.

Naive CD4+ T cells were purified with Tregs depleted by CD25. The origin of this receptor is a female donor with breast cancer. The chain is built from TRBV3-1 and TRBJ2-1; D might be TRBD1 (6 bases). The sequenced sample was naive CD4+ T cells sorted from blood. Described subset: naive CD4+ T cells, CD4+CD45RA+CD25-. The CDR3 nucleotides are TGTGCCAGCGAATGGGCCTCAGGGGTGGCAGGCTCCTACAATGAGCAGTTCTTC. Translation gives CASEWASGVAGSYNEQFF.